This TCR beta chain was profiled in a study of cytomegalovirus exposure and HLA in healthy donors. Study-wide points: In a later analysis, TCR beta V- and J-gene trimming was associated with a missense DCLRE1C variant. Earlier results showed most TCR beta V segments being productive about 87% or about 30% of the time. There were a few CMV-associated chains whose specificity for CMV antigens was confirmed in vitro.

13 Jbeta primers and 60 Vbeta primers were used for the PCR. The data were produced by immunoSEQ multiplex PCR, yet TCRdb's version contains in-frame clones alone and is incomplete. The sample lists roughly 38,000 clones; approximately 90% were seen once. As to this clone: Its target is not known.

The CDR3 is 16 residues long. Germline CDR1 is SGHAT and CDR2 is FQNNGV. Trimming at V came to 1 base and at J to 5 bases, leaving 9 bases not matched to a gene. The sample was PBMCs. The genes are TRBV11-2 and TRBJ2-7; TRBD2 matches 9 bases. The sequence was obtained from a woman aged 18-30 years in good health and CMV-seronegative. CDR3 in DNA: TGTGCCAGCAGCTTAGCTCCTCGACTAGCGGTCCACGAGCAGTACTTC. This sequence encodes CASSLAPRLAVHEQYF.